The TCR beta chain described here comes from a study of blood T cell repertoires in COVID-19. Whole-study context: Nucleic acid was either cDNA or gDNA, and it came from T cells, B-cell-depleted T cells, or PBMCs.

Authors' data handling: Quantification of nucleated cells was approximated via reference gene primer amplification. Assay: immunoSEQ multiplex PCR; the TCRdb copy retains only in-frame clones and omits some. V and J calls plus clone size are reproduced from that table; the DNA served to infer D and trimming. The table has approximately 35,000 clones, about 91% seen once; the top ten hold around 6.5%. Germline lookup yields CDR1 SGHDN and CDR2 FVKESK. V lost 0 bases, J lost 0 bases, and 12 bases lay in between. The CDR3 is 17 amino acids. The V gene is TRBV14, the J gene TRBJ2-1; D might be TRBD1 (7 bases). This clonotype was obtained from a human donor in a cohort sampled during active COVID-19. The sample consisted of peripheral blood. CDR3 loop: CASSQDRGTVSYNEQFF. DNA of the CDR3: TGTGCCAGCAGCCAAGACCGCGGGACAGTCTCCTACAATGAGCAGTTCTTC.